This T cell receptor beta chain was sequenced during a study of T cell responses to AZD1222 COVID-19 vaccine. Study-wide results and limits: Only six people who got AZD1222 tested seropositive at baseline. A mostly white British donor set with more females was recruited, and clonal diversity was possibly underestimated.

This CDR3 contains 14 residues. CDR1 MNHEY and CDR2 SMNVEV come from the germline V gene (reference sequence). Trimming took 2 bases from V and 4 from J, leaving 11 bases between them. With regard to this clone: The antigen is unknown.

Clones were sequenced by immunoSEQ multiplex PCR, and TCRdb holds only the in-frame ones, with some missing. The sample contains more than 50,000 clones, around 92% of which appear only once. This specimen was peripheral blood, taken on day 0 of AZD1222 vaccination. This chain joins TRBV27 and TRBJ1-2, with D possibly matching TRBD1 (5 bases). The receptor comes from an adult in good health. The CDR3: CASSLGGGAYGYTF. The DNA of the CDR3 is TGTGCCAGCAGTTTAGGAGGAGGGGCCTATGGCTACACCTTC.